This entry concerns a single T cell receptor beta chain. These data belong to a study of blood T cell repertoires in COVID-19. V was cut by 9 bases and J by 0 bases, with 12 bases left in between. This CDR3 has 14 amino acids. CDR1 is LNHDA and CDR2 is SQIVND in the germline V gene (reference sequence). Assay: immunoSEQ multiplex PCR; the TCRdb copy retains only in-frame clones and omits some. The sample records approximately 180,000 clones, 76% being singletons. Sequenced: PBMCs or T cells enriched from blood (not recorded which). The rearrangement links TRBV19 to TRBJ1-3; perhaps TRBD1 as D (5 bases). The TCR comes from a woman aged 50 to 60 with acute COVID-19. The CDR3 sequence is CASSRQISGNTIYF. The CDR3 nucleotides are TGTGCCAGCAGTCGACAGATCTCTGGAAACACCATATATTTT. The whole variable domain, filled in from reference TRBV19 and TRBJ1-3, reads DGGITQSPKYLFRKEGQNVTLSCEQNLNHDAMYWYRQDPGQGLRLIYYSQIVNDFQKGDIAEGYSVSREKKESFPLTVTSAQKNPTAFYLCASSRQISGNTIYFGEGSWLTVV.